This T cell receptor beta chain derives from a study of tumor-infiltrating lymphocytes in oesophageal squamous cell carcinoma. TCRdb independently ran MiXCR on the PCR reads; one entry per CDR3 protein. This table holds around 19,000 distinct CDR3 sequences, over 40% found once. CDR1 and CDR2 (germline): MGHRA, YSYEKL. The CDR3 spans 13 residues. V gave up 5 bases and J gave up 5 bases; unmatched junction bases: 5. This receptor was identified in a female donor with esophageal squamous cell carcinoma. Sequenced: normal esophageal tissue next to the tumor. The genes are TRBV4-1 and TRBJ2-5; 7 bases map to TRBD1. CDR3 amino acids: CASSYDREETQYF. The CDR3 DNA is TGCGCCAGCAGCTACGACAGGGAGGAGACCCAGTACTTC.